This TCR beta chain stems from a study of cytomegalovirus exposure and HLA in healthy donors. For the study at large: One earlier analysis, a look at about 179 million T cells, found roughly 110 million unique TCR beta sequences.

V lost 2 bases, J lost 0 bases, and 18 bases lay in between. This CDR3 region has 18 residues. The germline V gene encodes CDR1 SGDLS and CDR2 YYNGEE. Vbeta (60) and Jbeta (13) primers were used in the PCR. Profiling relied on immunoSEQ multiplex PCR, and the TCRdb table lists in-frame clones only, not all of them. There are 110,000 or so clones in the sample; 60% to 80% occur only once, and roughly 8.3% lies in the top ten. The TCR was taken from a man younger than 35 in good health and CMV-seropositive. The genes are TRBV9 and TRBJ1-3; D not certain. The sequencing sample was made of PBMCs. The chain's CDR3 is CASSVGSTTVDSGNTIYF. CDR3 DNA: TGTGCCAGCAGCGTCGGATCTACGACTGTCGACTCTGGAAACACCATATATTTT.